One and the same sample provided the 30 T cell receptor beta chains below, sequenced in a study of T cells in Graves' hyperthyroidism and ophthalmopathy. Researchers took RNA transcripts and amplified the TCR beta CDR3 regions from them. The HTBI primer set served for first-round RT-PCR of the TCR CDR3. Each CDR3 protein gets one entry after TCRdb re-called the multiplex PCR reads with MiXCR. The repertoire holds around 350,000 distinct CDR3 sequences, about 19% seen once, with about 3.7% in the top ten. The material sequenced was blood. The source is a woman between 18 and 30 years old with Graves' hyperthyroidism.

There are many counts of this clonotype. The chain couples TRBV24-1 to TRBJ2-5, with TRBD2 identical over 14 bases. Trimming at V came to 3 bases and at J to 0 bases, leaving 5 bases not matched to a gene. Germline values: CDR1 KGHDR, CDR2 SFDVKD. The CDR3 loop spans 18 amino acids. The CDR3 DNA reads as TGTGCCACCAGTGATCCGACTAGCGGGGGGGCCAACCAAGAGACCCAGTACTTC. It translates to CATSDPTSGGANQETQYF.

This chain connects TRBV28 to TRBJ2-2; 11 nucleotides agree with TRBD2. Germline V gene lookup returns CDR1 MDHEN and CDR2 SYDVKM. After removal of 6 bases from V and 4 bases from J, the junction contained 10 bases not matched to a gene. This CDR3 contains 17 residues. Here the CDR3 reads CASSAGLADQTTGELFF. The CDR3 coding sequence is TGTGCCAGCAGCGCGGGACTAGCGGACCAGACCACCGGGGAGCTGTTTTTT.

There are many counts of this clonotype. Here the CDR3 DNA reads TGTGCCAGCAGTTACGCTAAAGGGACAGGGCTGGATCAGCCCCAGCATTTT. It translates to CASSYAKGTGLDQPQHF. The V and J genes are TRBV6-5 and TRBJ1-5; 9 bases match TRBD1. In germline, CDR1 is MNHEY, CDR2 SVGAGI. J was trimmed by 5 bases and V by 2 bases; bases with no gene match: 10. The CDR3 extends over 17 amino acids.

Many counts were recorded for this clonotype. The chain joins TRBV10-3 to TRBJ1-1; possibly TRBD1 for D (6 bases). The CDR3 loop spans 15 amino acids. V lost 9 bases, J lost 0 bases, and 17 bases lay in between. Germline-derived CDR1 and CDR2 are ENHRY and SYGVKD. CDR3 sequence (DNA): TGTGCCATAGAGAAAGGGGGTACTTTGAACACTGAAGCTTTCTTT. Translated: CAIEKGGTLNTEAFF.

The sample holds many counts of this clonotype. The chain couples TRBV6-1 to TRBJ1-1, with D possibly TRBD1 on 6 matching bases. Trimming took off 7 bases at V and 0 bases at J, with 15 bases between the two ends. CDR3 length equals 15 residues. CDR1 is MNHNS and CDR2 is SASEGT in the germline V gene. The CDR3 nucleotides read TGTGCCAGCAAACTACCAGGGGCCATGAACACTGAAGCTTTCTTT. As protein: CASKLPGAMNTEAFF.

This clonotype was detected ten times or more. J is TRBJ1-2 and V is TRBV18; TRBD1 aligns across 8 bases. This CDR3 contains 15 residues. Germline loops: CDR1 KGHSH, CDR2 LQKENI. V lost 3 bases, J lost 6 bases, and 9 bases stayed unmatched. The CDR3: CASSPDRAEFNGYTF. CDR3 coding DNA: TGTGCCAGCTCACCGGACAGGGCTGAATTTAATGGCTACACCTTC.

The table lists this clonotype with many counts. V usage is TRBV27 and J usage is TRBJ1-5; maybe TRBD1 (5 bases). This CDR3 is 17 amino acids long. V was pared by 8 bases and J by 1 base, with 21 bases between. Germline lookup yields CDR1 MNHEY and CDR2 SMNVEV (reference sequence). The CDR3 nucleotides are TGTGCCAGCGCTCCTACCCTGGGAGGGGAGAGCAATCAGCCCCAGCATTTT. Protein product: CASAPTLGGESNQPQHF.

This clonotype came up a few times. CDR3 in amino acids: CASSHPGLASTSGANVLTF. CDR3 nucleotides: TGCGCCAGCAGTCACCCGGGACTAGCCTCGACCTCTGGGGCCAACGTCCTGACTTTC. The J gene is TRBJ2-6, the V gene TRBV5-1; TRBD2 agrees at 9 bases. The germline V gene has CDR1 SGHRS and CDR2 YFSETQ. The CDR3 consists of 19 residues. The trim removed 5 bases at V and 0 bases at J, leaving 12 bases unmatched.

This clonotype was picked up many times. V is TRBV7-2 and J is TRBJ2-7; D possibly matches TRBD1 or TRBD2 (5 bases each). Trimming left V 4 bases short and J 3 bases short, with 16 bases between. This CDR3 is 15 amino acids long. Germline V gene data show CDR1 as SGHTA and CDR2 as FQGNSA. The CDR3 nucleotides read TGTGCCAGCAGCTCGACACCAGGGACGGGCTACGAGCAGTACTTC. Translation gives CASSSTPGTGYEQYF.

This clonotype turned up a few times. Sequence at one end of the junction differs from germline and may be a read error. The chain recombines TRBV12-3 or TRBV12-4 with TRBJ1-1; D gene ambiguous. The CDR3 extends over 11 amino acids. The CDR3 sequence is CASSLITEACF. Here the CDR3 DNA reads TGTGCCAGCAGTTTAATTACTGAAGCTTGCTTT.

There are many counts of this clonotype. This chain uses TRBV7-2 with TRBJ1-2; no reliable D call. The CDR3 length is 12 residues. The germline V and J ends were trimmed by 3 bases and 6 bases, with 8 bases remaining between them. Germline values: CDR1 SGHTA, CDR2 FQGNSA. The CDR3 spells CASSLDANGYTF. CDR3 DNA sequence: TGTGCCAGCAGCTTGGATGCCAATGGCTACACCTTC.

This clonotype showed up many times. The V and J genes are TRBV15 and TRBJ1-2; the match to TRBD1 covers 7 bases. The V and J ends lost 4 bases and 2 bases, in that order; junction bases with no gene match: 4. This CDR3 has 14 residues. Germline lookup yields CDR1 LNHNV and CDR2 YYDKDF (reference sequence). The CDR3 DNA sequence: TGTGCCACCAGCACCGAACAGGGGAACTATGGCTACACCTTC. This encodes CATSTEQGNYGYTF.

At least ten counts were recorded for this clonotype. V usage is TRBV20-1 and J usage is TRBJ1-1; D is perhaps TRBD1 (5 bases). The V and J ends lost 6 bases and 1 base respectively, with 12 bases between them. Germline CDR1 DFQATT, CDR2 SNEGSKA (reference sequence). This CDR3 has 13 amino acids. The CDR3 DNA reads TGCAGTGCAGAGTCCGGGGCGAACACTGAAGCTTTCTTT. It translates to CSAESGANTEAFF.

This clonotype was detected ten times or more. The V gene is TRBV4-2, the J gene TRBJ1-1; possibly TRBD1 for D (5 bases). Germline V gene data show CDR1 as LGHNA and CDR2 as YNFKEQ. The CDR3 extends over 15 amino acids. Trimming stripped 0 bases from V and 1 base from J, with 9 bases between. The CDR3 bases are TGTGCCAGCAGCCAAGATCGGGGGAGGAACACTGAAGCTTTCTTT. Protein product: CASSQDRGRNTEAFF.

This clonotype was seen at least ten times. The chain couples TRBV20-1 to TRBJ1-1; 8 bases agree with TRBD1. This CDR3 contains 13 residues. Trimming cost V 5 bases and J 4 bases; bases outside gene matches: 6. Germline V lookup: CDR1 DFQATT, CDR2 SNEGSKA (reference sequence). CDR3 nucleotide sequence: TGCAGTGCTGCGGACAGGGCTAGCACTGAAGCTTTCTTT. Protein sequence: CSAADRASTEAFF.

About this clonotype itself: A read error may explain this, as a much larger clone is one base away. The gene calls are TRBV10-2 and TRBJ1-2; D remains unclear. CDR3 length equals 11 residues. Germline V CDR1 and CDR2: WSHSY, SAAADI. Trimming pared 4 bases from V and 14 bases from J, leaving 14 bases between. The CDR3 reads CASSVGSLETF. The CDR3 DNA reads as TGCGCCAGCAGTGTAGGGTCGCTGGAGACCTTC.

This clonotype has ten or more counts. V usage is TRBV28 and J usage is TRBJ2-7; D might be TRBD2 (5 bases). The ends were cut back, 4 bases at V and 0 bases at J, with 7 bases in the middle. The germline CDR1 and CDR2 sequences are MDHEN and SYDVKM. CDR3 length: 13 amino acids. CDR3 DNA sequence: TGTGCCAGCAGTTACGGGAACTCCTACGAGCAGTACTTC. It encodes CASSYGNSYEQYF.

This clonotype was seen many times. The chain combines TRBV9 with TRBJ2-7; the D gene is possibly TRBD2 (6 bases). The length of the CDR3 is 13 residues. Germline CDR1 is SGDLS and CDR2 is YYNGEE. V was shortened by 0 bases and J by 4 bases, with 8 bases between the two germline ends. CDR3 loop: CASSVGGDYEQYF. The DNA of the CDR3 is TGTGCCAGCAGCGTAGGGGGGGATTACGAGCAGTACTTC.

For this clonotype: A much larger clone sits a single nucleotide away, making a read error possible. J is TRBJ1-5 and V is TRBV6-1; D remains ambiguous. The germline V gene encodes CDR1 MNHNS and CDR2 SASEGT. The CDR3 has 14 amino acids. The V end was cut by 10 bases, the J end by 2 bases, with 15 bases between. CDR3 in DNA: TGTGCCATCATCCGGGGAGGAGGCAATCAGCCCCAGCATTTT. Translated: CAIIRGGGNQPQHF.

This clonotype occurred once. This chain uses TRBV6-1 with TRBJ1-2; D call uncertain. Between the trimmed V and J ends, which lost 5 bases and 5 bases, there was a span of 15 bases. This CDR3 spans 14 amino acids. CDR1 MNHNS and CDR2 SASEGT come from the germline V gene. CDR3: CASSLHNGRYGYTF. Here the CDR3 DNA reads TGTGCCAGCAGTCTTCATAACGGGAGATATGGCTACACCTTC.

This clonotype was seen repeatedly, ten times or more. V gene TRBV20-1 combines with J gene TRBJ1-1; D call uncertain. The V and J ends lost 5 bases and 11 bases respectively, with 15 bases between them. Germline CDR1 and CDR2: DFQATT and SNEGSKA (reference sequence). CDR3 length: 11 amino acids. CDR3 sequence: CSAATWSTAFF. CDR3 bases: TGCAGTGCTGCCACCTGGTCTACGGCTTTCTTT.

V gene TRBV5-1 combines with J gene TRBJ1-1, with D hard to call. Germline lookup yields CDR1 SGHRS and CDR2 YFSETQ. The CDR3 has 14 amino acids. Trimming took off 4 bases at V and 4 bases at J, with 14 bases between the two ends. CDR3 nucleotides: TGCGCCAGCAGCCGGGGTCCGGTTGGCACTGAAGCTTTCTTT. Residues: CASSRGPVGTEAFF.

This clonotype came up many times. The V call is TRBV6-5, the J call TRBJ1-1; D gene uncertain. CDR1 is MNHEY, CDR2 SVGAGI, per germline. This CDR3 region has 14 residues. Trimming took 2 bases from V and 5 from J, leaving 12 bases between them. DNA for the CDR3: TGTGCCAGCAGTTACACGGGGTCCCGGACTGAAGCTTTCTTT. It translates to CASSYTGSRTEAFF.

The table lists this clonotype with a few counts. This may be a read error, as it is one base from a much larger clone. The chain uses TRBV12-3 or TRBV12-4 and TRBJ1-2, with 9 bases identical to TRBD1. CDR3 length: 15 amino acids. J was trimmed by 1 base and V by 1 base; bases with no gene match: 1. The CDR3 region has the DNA TGTGCCAGCAGTTTAGGGACAGGGGTTAACTATGGCTACACCTTC. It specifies CASSLGTGVNYGYTF.

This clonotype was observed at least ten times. This CDR3 reads CASSEPPTYEQYF. The CDR3 DNA sequence: TGTGCCAGCAGTGAACCCCCGACCTACGAGCAGTACTTC. The gene calls are TRBV6-1 and TRBJ2-7; D is undetermined. CDR1 is MNHNS, CDR2 SASEGT, per germline. The CDR3 loop spans 13 amino acids. Between the trimmed V and J ends, which lost 2 bases and 2 bases, there was a span of 7 bases.

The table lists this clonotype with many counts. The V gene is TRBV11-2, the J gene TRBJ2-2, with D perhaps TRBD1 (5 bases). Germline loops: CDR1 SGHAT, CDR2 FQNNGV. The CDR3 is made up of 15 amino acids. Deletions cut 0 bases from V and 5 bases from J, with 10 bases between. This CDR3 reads CASSLEGRATGELFF. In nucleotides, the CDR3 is TGTGCCAGCAGCTTAGAGGGCAGGGCAACCGGGGAGCTGTTTTTT.

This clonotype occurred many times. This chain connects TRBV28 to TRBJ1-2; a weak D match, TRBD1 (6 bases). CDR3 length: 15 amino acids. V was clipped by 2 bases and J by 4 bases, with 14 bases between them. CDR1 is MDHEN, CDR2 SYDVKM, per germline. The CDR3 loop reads CASSLGQGKTYGYTF. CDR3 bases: TGTGCCAGCAGTTTAGGGCAGGGGAAAACCTATGGCTACACCTTC.

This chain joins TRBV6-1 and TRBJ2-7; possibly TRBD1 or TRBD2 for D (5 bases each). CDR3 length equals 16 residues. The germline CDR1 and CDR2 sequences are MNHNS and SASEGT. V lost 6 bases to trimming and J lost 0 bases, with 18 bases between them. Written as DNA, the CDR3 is TGTGCCAGCAGCCCACTGCGCCGGGACGGCTCCTACGAGCAGTACTTC. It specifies CASSPLRRDGSYEQYF.

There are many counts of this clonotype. The CDR3 loop reads CSAEQYGYTF. The CDR3 DNA follows: TGCAGTGCTGAGCAATATGGCTACACCTTC. The rearrangement links TRBV20-1 to TRBJ1-2, with unresolved D. The ends were cut back, 5 bases at V and 5 bases at J, with 6 bases in the middle. The CDR3 is 10 amino acids. CDR1 and CDR2 from the germline V gene are DFQATT and SNEGSKA (reference sequence).

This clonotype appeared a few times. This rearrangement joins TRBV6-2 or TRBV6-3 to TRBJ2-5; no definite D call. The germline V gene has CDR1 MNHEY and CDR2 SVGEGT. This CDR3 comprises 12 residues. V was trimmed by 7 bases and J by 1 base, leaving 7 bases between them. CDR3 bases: TGTGCCAGCAAAGAGCGCCAAGAGACCCAGTACTTC. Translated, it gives CASKERQETQYF.